This T cell receptor (beta chain) was captured in a study of T cells in Graves' hyperthyroidism and ophthalmopathy. Overall study context: Blood was drawn when the patient was first diagnosed and still untreated. Study conclusions and caveats: Ophthalmopathy was model-predicted a median approximately 6.4 months pre-onset. In the blood, most expanded thyroid clonotypes above 0.001 appeared as well.

From RNA transcripts, TCR beta CDR3 regions were amplified. An initial round of RT-PCR targeting the TCR CDR3 relied on the HTBI primer set. TCRdb re-called the multiplex PCR reads through MiXCR, storing one row per CDR3 protein. The table lists 600,000 to 650,000 distinct CDR3 sequences, roughly 20% of them singletons, with roughly 30% in the top ten. It was uncontrolled infection, other autoimmune disease, pregnancy or lactation that excluded patients. This clonotype was detected only a few times. Its cognate antigen is unknown. The receptor's source is a man aged 30 to 45 with Graves' ophthalmopathy. Material: blood.

Written as DNA, the CDR3 is TGTGCCAGCAGCTTCCCGGGACTATCAGCTCATGAGCAGTTCTTC. Translating it yields CASSFPGLSAHEQFF. V usage is TRBV7-2 and J usage is TRBJ2-1; 7 positions agree with TRBD2. V lost 3 bases, J lost 8 bases, and 10 bases stayed unmatched. CDR3 length: 15 amino acids. Looked up from germline, CDR1 is SGHTA and CDR2 is FQGNSA.